This T cell receptor beta chain originates from a study of blood T cell repertoires in COVID-19. This clone was counted a single time. V dropped 6 bases and J dropped 0; count of bases not matched to a gene: 8. The CDR3 is 15 residues long. The germline CDR1 and CDR2 sequences are MDHEN and SYDVKM. This table comes from immunoSEQ multiplex PCR, and its TCRdb copy is limited to in-frame clones, with some not included. This repertoire shows about 270,000 clones, about 89% found once; its top ten account for 1.6%. The sample was peripheral blood. The chain combines TRBV28 with TRBJ2-7, with 7 nucleotides matching TRBD2. The sequence was collected from a woman aged 60-70 years who had recovered from COVID-19. In DNA form, the CDR3 reads TGTGCCAGCAGCCTGGGGGGGACTGGCTCCTACGAGCAGTACTTC. This codes for CASSLGGTGSYEQYF.